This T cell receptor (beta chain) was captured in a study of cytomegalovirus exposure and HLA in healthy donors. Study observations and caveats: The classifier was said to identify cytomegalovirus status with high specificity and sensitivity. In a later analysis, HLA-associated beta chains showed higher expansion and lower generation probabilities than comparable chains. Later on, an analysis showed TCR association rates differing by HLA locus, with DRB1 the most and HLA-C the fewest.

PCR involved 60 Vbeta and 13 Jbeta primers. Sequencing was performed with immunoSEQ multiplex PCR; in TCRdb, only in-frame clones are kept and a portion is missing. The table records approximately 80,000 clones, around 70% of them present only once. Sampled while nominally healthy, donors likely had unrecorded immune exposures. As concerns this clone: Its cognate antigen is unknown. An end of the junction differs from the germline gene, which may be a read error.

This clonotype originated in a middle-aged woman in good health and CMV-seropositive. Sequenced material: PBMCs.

The CDR3 bases are TGTGCCAGCAGAGGGGGGACAGGTTCCGATGGCTACCCCTTC. This codes for CASRGGTGSDGYPF. The chain combines TRBV6-5 with TRBJ1-2; TRBD1 matches at 8 bases. The V gene's germline CDR1 is MNHEY and CDR2 SVGAGI. The CDR3 runs 14 residues.